The 16 T cell receptor beta chains below were found in one sample sequenced in a study of blood T cell repertoires in COVID-19. Clones were read by immunoSEQ multiplex PCR, and TCRdb kept only the in-frame ones, dropping some. Among some 130,000 clones listed, 85% to 90% were seen once. What was sequenced was peripheral blood. The receptors were gathered from a man aged 45 to 65 with active or convalescent COVID-19.

The chain employs TRBV20-1 and TRBJ2-7; D may be TRBD1 (6 bases). V was trimmed by 3 bases and J by 3 bases, leaving 21 bases between them. Germline lookup yields CDR1 DFQATT and CDR2 SNEGSKA (reference sequence). The CDR3 extends over 16 amino acids. CDR3 DNA sequence: TGCAGTGCTAGTCCTATCACAGGGAAAAAGATCTACGAGCAGTACTTC. Protein product: CSASPITGKKIYEQYF.

V usage is TRBV11-2 and J usage is TRBJ2-7; maybe TRBD2 (6 bases). The CDR3 is 12 residues long. Trimming left V 5 bases short and J 3 bases short, with 8 bases between. The V gene's germline CDR1 is SGHAT and CDR2 FQNNGV. CDR3 sequence (DNA): TGTGCCAGCAGCAGGACTAACTACGAGCAGTACTTC. Translation: CASSRTNYEQYF.

V gene TRBV15 combines with J gene TRBJ2-4; TRBD1 matches 7 bases. This CDR3 has 18 amino acids. Germline values: CDR1 LNHNV, CDR2 YYDKDF (reference sequence). Losses at the gene ends were 5 bases for V and 6 bases for J; bases not matched to a gene: 19. CDR3 bases: TGTGCCACCAGCGCCCGGGGACAGAGGGGGCCAAAGGGAAACATTCAGTACTTC. Its translation is CATSARGQRGPKGNIQYF.

Comments on this clone: The junction does not match germline at one end; this may be a read error. The chain's CDR3 is CASSLAVGEQYF. The DNA of the CDR3 is TGTGCCAGCAGCCTAGCGGTCGGCGAGCAGTACTTC. The V call is TRBV7-2, the J call TRBJ2-7; the match to TRBD2 covers 7 bases. This CDR3 region has 12 residues. Germline loops: CDR1 SGHTA, CDR2 FQGNSA.

The rearrangement uses TRBV5-1 and TRBJ2-5; the D gene is possibly TRBD2 (6 bases). CDR1 SGHRS and CDR2 YFSETQ come from the germline V gene. Trimming stripped 2 bases from V and 1 base from J, with 15 bases between. The CDR3 totals 16 residues. As DNA, the CDR3 is TGCGCCAGCAGCTTAGTTCCGGGTAGCGGCCAAGAGACCCAGTACTTC. Protein product: CASSLVPGSGQETQYF.

The rearrangement uses TRBV18 and TRBJ1-1, with TRBD1 matching 9 bases. CDR1 and CDR2 (germline): KGHSH, LQKENI. V shed 3 bases and J 11 bases; nucleotides not matched to a gene: 1. The CDR3 runs to 11 residues. The CDR3 here is CASSPGTGAFF. In nucleotides, the CDR3 is TGTGCCAGCTCACCGGGGACAGGGGCTTTCTTT.

In its sample, this clone was seen many times. The sample carries other DNA sequences with the same CDR3. The chain employs TRBV5-1 and TRBJ1-5; 9 nucleotides match TRBD1. The CDR3 covers 16 residues. Germline assignment: CDR1 SGHRS and CDR2 YFSETQ. V shed 0 bases, J shed 2 bases, and the junction held 3 bases outside the gene matches. The chain's CDR3 is CASSLGDREGNQPQHF. The CDR3 DNA sequence: TGCGCCAGCAGCTTGGGGGACAGGGAGGGCAATCAGCCCCAGCATTTT. Full variable domain (outside the CDR3, taken from reference TRBV5-1 and TRBJ1-5): KAGVTQTPRYLIKTRGQQVTLSCSPISGHRSVSWYQQTPGQGLQFLFEYFSETQRNKGNFPGRFSGRQFSNSRSEMNVSTLELGDSALYLCASSLGDREGNQPQHFGDGTRLSIL.

Only a few counts were recorded for this clone. The chain recombines TRBV6-6 with TRBJ1-1, with D tentatively TRBD1 (6 bases). The CDR3 length is 14 residues. Looked up from germline, CDR1 is MNHNY and CDR2 is SVGAGI (reference sequence). Trimming removed 7 bases at V and 5 bases at J, with 17 bases between. The CDR3 loop is CASILGGLGTEAFF. The CDR3 nucleotides read TGTGCCAGCATTCTAGGGGGATTAGGAACTGAAGCTTTCTTT.

The chain employs TRBV19 and TRBJ2-1, with 12 bases lining up with TRBD1. The V and J ends lost 1 base and 9 bases, in that order; junction bases with no gene match: 7. Germline-derived CDR1 and CDR2 are LNHDA and SQIVND (reference sequence). This CDR3 has 16 residues. CDR3 in DNA: TGTGCCAGTAGTATAGGCCGGGACAGGGGGCGCCTTGAGCAGTTCTTC. It yields the protein CASSIGRDRGRLEQFF. The complete variable domain, with remaining parts taken from reference TRBV19 and TRBJ2-1, reads DGGITQSPKYLFRKEGQNVTLSCEQNLNHDAMYWYRQDPGQGLRLIYYSQIVNDFQKGDIAEGYSVSREKKESFPLTVTSAQKNPTAFYLCASSIGRDRGRLEQFFGPGTRLTVL.

V gene TRBV28 combines with J gene TRBJ1-2; 7 bases are a match to TRBD1. CDR1 is MDHEN, CDR2 SYDVKM, per germline. V lost 6 bases and J lost 7; bases outside the gene matches: 5. This CDR3 has 12 amino acids. Written as DNA, the CDR3 is TGTGCCAGCAGGCTGACAGGGTTTGGCTACACCTTC. Its protein is CASRLTGFGYTF.

The chain joins TRBV11-2 to TRBJ1-6; D is perhaps TRBD1 (6 bases). This CDR3 is 14 amino acids long. Trimming removed 3 bases from V and 4 bases from J, with 7 bases in between. CDR1 and CDR2 (germline): SGHAT, FQNNGV. The CDR3 DNA is TGTGCCAGCAGCTTCGGACAGTATAATTCACCCCTCCACTTT. Translation gives CASSFGQYNSPLHF. Combining the CDR3 with reference TRBV11-2 and TRBJ1-6 gives the whole variable domain EAGVAQSPRYKIIEKRQSVAFWCNPISGHATLYWYQQILGQGPKLLIQFQNNGVVDDSQLPKDRFSAERLKGVDSTLKIQPAKLEDSAVYLCASSFGQYNSPLHFGNGTRLTVT.

CDR3 protein: CASSGTGGATGSNQPQHF. The CDR3 DNA is TGCGCCAGCAGTGGGACAGGGGGCGCGACGGGGAGCAATCAGCCCCAGCATTTT. J is TRBJ1-5 and V is TRBV10-2, with 11 nucleotides matching TRBD1. The CDR3 is made up of 18 amino acids. CDR1 is WSHSY and CDR2 is SAAADI in the germline V gene. With 4 bases clipped from V and 1 base from J, the junction kept 9 bases outside the gene matches.

The gene calls are TRBV11-2 and TRBJ2-7; tentative D call: TRBD1 (5 bases). Germline-derived CDR1 and CDR2 are SGHAT and FQNNGV. The CDR3 has 14 residues. Trimming took 4 bases from V and 3 from J, leaving 13 bases between them. For the CDR3, the DNA is TGTGCCAGCAGCTCCTCGTCAGGGTACTACGAGCAGTACTTC. It is translated as CASSSSSGYYEQYF.

The chain uses TRBV5-4 and TRBJ2-7; 9 bases line up with TRBD2. This CDR3 is 15 amino acids long. The ends lost 2 bases at V and 2 bases at J; junction bases unmatched: 5. The germline CDR1 and CDR2 sequences are SGHNT and YYREEE (reference sequence). This CDR3 is CASSLGLAGTYEQYF. The CDR3 DNA sequence: TGTGCCAGCAGCTTAGGTCTAGCGGGGACCTACGAGCAGTACTTC.

The chain joins TRBV19 to TRBJ1-5, with 12 positions matching TRBD1. V trimming: 8 bases; J trimming: 7 bases; junction bases outside the gene matches: 15. The CDR3 totals 17 residues. The germline V gene has CDR1 LNHDA and CDR2 SQIVND (reference sequence). For the CDR3, the DNA is TGTGCCAGTTCCCCTCTCGGGACAGGGGGCCAGCTACAGCCCCAGCATTTT. Encoded protein: CASSPLGTGGQLQPQHF.

This clone was seen a single time. V is TRBV13 and J is TRBJ2-1; a possible D gene is TRBD2 (6 bases). The germline CDR1 and CDR2 sequences are PRHDT and FYEKMQ (reference sequence). This CDR3 contains 16 residues. Trimming left V 3 bases short and J 1 base short, with 13 bases between. The CDR3 loop is CASSFIRDFSYNEQFF. Written as DNA, the CDR3 is TGTGCCAGCAGCTTTATACGGGACTTTTCCTACAATGAGCAGTTCTTC.